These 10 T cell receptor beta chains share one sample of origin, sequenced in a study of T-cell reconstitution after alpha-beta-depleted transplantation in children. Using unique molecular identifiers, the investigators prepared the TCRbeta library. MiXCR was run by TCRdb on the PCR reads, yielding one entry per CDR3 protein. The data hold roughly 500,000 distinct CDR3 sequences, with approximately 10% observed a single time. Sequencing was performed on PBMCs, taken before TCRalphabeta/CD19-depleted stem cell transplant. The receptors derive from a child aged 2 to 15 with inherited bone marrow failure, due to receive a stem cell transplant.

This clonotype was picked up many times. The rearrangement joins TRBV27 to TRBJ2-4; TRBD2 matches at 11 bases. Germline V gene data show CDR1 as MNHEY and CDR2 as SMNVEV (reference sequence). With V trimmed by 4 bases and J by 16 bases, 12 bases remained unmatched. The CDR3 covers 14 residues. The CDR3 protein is CASSSSLAGGPRYF. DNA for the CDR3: TGTGCCAGCAGTTCTAGTCTAGCGGGAGGCCCCCGCTACTTC.

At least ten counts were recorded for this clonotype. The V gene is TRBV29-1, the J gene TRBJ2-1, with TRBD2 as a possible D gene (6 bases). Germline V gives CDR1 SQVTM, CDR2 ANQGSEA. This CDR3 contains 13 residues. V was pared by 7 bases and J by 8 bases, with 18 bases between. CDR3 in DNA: TGCAGCGCCCTGACTAGGGGACTGGATGAGCAGTTCTTC. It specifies CSALTRGLDEQFF.

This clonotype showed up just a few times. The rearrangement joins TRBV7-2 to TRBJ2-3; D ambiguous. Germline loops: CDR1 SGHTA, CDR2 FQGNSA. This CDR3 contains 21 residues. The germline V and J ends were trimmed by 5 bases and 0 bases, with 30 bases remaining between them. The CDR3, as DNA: TGTGCCAGCAGCGACCCCAAGTCTGGACCCAGAGGAAACCTTAGCACAGATACGCAGTATTTT. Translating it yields CASSDPKSGPRGNLSTDTQYF.

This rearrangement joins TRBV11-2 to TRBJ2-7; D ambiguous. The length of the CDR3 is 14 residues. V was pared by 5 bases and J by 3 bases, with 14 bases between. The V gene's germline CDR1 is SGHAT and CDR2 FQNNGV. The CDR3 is CASSPGGGLYEQYF. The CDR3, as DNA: TGTGCCAGCAGCCCGGGTGGCGGCCTCTACGAGCAGTACTTC. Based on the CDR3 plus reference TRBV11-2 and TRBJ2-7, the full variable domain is EAGVAQSPRYKIIEKRQSVAFWCNPISGHATLYWYQQILGQGPKLLIQFQNNGVVDDSQLPKDRFSAERLKGVDSTLKIQPAKLEDSAVYLCASSPGGGLYEQYFGPGTRLTVT.

The CDR3 DNA follows: TGTGCCAGCGAGGGAGGGCGACTCTCCTACAATGAGCAGTTCTTC. Its translation is CASEGGRLSYNEQFF. The chain joins TRBV28 to TRBJ2-1; 7 bases are shared with TRBD2. CDR3 length equals 15 residues. CDR1 is MDHEN, CDR2 SYDVKM, per germline. With V trimmed by 8 bases and J by 0 bases, 7 bases remained unmatched.

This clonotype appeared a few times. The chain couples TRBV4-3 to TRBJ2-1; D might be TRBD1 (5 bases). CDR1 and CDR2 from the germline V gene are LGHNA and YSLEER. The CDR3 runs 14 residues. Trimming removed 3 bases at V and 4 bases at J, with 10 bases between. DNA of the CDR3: TGCGCCAGCAGCCAGGCACAGGTTTACAATGAGCAGTTCTTC. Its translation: CASSQAQVYNEQFF.

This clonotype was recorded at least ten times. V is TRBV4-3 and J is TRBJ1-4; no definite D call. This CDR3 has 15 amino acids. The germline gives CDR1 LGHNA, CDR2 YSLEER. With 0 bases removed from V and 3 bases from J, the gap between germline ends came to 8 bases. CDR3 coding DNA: TGCGCCAGCAGCCAAGAGGGATTTCCTAATGAAAAACTGTTTTTT. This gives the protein CASSQEGFPNEKLFF.

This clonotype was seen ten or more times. This CDR3 reads CASSQSSGTGLYEQYF. CDR3 DNA sequence: TGCGCCAGCAGCCAATCGTCGGGGACAGGGTTATACGAGCAGTACTTC. V and J are TRBV4-3 and TRBJ2-7; 9 bases map to TRBD1. Per germline, CDR1 LGHNA and CDR2 YSLEER. The CDR3 runs 16 residues. V gave up 2 bases and J gave up 4 bases; unmatched junction bases: 9.

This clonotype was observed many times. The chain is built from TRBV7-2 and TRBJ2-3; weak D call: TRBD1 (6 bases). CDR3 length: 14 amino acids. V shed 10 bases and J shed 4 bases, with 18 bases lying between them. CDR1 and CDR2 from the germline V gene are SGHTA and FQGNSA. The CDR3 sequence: CATNRGGDSDTQYF. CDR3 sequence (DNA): TGTGCCACCAATCGTGGGGGCGATTCAGATACGCAGTATTTT.

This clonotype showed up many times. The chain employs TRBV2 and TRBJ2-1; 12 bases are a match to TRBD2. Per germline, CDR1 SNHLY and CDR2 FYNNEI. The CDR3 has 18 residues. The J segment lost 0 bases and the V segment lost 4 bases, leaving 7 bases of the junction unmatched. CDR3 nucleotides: TGTGCCAGCAGTGGATCTAGCGGGAGGGCCTACTCCTACAATGAGCAGTTCTTC. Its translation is CASSGSSGRAYSYNEQFF.